Listed here are 16 T cell receptor beta chains from one sample, sequenced in a study of human T cells and chemical hapten exposure. TCRdb analysed the RACE reads with MiXCR anew, one entry per CDR3 protein. The repertoire consists of tens of thousands of distinct CDR3 sequences, with 10% to 11% occurring once and the leading ten covering about 3.5%. Documented time point: patch test 3, about 24 weeks after DPC sensitization. Treatment here: therapeutic diphenylcyclopropenone sensitization with weekly scalp DPC. This material consisted of whole blood, taken in connection with sensitization to the hapten diphenylcyclopropenone (DPC). The receptors here all came from a woman aged 45 to 65 with alopecia areata. Some clones in this sample may be carry-over from other donors' samples.

This clonotype occurred many times. V usage is TRBV30 and J usage is TRBJ1-1; D ambiguous. Trimming left V 5 bases short and J 3 bases short, with 7 bases between. Germline CDR1 is GTSNPN and CDR2 is SVGIG (reference sequence). The CDR3 extends over 11 amino acids. The CDR3, as DNA: TGTGCCTGGGCGGAGGACACTGAAGCTTTCTTT. Amino acid sequence: CAWAEDTEAFF.

This clonotype was counted between two and nine times. J is TRBJ2-7 and V is TRBV3-1; 8 nucleotides line up with TRBD2. The V gene end was trimmed by 2 bases and the J gene end by 5 bases; junction bases not matched to a gene: 11. Looked up from germline, CDR1 is LGHDT and CDR2 is YNNKEL (reference sequence). The CDR3 is 16 residues long. CDR3 coding DNA: TGTGCCAGCAGCCAACAGCCTAGGGCGGGGGGTAACGAGCAGTACTTC. As protein: CASSQQPRAGGNEQYF.

This clonotype was seen ten or more times. The chain has TRBV28 and TRBJ2-3, with TRBD2 matching 11 bases. Unmatched junction bases numbered 19, after V lost 6 bases and J lost 5 bases. Germline CDR1 MDHEN, CDR2 SYDVKM. This CDR3 is built from 19 residues. The CDR3 DNA is TGTGCCAGCAGACCAACCCCCAACTATAGCGGGAGGGCCGGAGATACGCAGTATTTT. Protein: CASRPTPNYSGRAGDTQYF. The full variable domain, with the rest looked up from reference TRBV28 and TRBJ2-3, is DVKVTQSSRYLVKRTGEKVFLECVQDMDHENMFWYRQDPGLGLRLIYFSYDVKMKEKGDIPEGYSVSREKKERFSLILESASTNQTSMYLCASRPTPNYSGRAGDTQYFGPGTRLTVL.

This clonotype showed up many times. This rearrangement joins TRBV12-3 or TRBV12-4 to TRBJ2-5; TRBD1 matches 11 bases. The CDR3 length is 14 residues. V lost 4 bases, J lost 5 bases, and 3 bases stayed unmatched. In DNA, the CDR3 is TGTGCCAGCAGTTCGGGACAGGGGGGGGAGACCCAGTACTTC. This translates into CASSSGQGGETQYF.

The chain recombines TRBV6-2 or TRBV6-3 with TRBJ1-5; TRBD1 agrees at 8 bases. This CDR3 contains 17 residues. Germline CDR1 is MNHEY and CDR2 is SVGEGT. V was pared by 5 bases and J by 2 bases, with 11 bases of the junction left unmatched. The CDR3, as DNA: TGTGCCAGCAGTCTACCGGACAGGGTAAGCGGCAATCAGCCCCAGCATTTT. Translating gives CASSLPDRVSGNQPQHF.

There are a few counts of this clonotype. The J gene is TRBJ1-2, the V gene TRBV18, with TRBD1 matching over 9 bases. CDR1 and CDR2 from the germline V gene are KGHSH and LQKENI. The CDR3 has 15 residues. V gave up 3 bases and J gave up 5 bases; unmatched junction bases: 7. The CDR3 DNA is TGTGCCAGCTCACCCTCCGGGACAGGGTCATATGGCTACACCTTC. Encoded protein: CASSPSGTGSYGYTF.

This clonotype was observed a handful of times. The chain links TRBV2 to TRBJ1-6, with 9 bases matching TRBD1. Trimming took 7 bases from V and 10 from J; bases not matched to a gene: 5. Germline V gene sequence: CDR1 SNHLY, CDR2 FYNNEI. The CDR3 loop spans 13 amino acids. The CDR3 bases are TGTGCCAGCAAACGGACAGGGGAATCACCCCTCCACTTT. Encoded protein: CASKRTGESPLHF. The complete variable domain, with remaining parts taken from reference TRBV2 and TRBJ1-6, reads EPEVTQTPSHQVTQMGQEVILRCVPISNHLYFYWYRQILGQKVEFLVSFYNNEISEKSEIFDDQFSVERPDGSNFTLKIRSTKLEDSAMYFCASKRTGESPLHFGNGTRLTVT.

This clonotype was detected ten times or more. The rearrangement links TRBV28 to TRBJ2-7; D is ambiguous. The CDR3 consists of 14 residues. The V and J ends lost 5 bases and 5 bases respectively, with 16 bases between them. Looked up from germline, CDR1 is MDHEN and CDR2 is SYDVKM. The CDR3 here is CASSTTAQSDEQYF. As DNA, the CDR3 is TGTGCCAGCAGTACTACCGCACAGTCGGACGAGCAGTACTTC.

This clonotype has only a few counts. The chain uses TRBV12-3 or TRBV12-4 and TRBJ2-2; no definite D call. V lost 11 bases to trimming and J lost 0 bases, with 10 bases between them. This CDR3 contains 13 residues. CDR3 DNA: TGTGCCTCAAAACACACGAACACCGGGGAGCTGTTTTTT. It is translated as CASKHTNTGELFF.

This clonotype was seen many times. The genes are TRBV18 and TRBJ1-2, with D hard to call. The CDR3 has 14 amino acids. Germline CDR1 reads KGHSH; CDR2 reads LQKENI. V lost 2 bases to trimming and J lost 4 bases, with 11 bases between them. CDR3 DNA sequence: TGTGCCAGCTCACCAACCATGGAAGTCTATGGCTACACCTTC. It yields the protein CASSPTMEVYGYTF.

This clonotype was recorded at least ten times. The chain combines TRBV18 with TRBJ1-6, with no clear D. Trimming took off 5 bases at V and 14 bases at J, with 10 bases between the two ends. This CDR3 spans 11 amino acids. CDR1 KGHSH and CDR2 LQKENI come from the germline V gene. The CDR3 loop reads CASSDTGALHF. The CDR3 bases are TGTGCCAGCTCAGATACCGGGGCCCTCCACTTT.

This rearrangement joins TRBV9 to TRBJ1-3, with D perhaps TRBD1 (6 bases). Germline V lookup: CDR1 SGDLS, CDR2 YYNGEE. This CDR3 spans 15 amino acids. Trimming took off 0 bases at V and 4 bases at J, with 11 bases between the two ends. The CDR3 region is CASSVEAGEGNTIYF. The CDR3, as DNA: TGTGCCAGCAGCGTAGAGGCAGGGGAAGGAAACACCATATATTTT. The variable domain in full, completed from reference TRBV9 and TRBJ1-3, reads DSGVTQTPKHLITATGQRVTLRCSPRSGDLSVYWYQQSLDQGLQFLIQYYNGEERAKGNILERFSAQQFPDLHSELNLSSLELGDSALYFCASSVEAGEGNTIYFGEGSWLTVV.

This clonotype was counted a few times. The chain has TRBV13 and TRBJ2-7; D is uncertain. The CDR3 extends over 13 amino acids. Trimming removed 7 bases from V and 0 bases from J, with 10 bases in between. The germline V gene has CDR1 PRHDT and CDR2 FYEKMQ (reference sequence). The chain's CDR3 is CASTKVDSYEQYF. In DNA, the CDR3 is TGTGCCAGCACCAAGGTGGACTCCTACGAGCAGTACTTC.

This rearrangement joins TRBV20-1 to TRBJ2-7; a weak D match, TRBD1 (6 bases). The CDR3 consists of 12 residues. Per germline, CDR1 DFQATT and CDR2 SNEGSKA (reference sequence). The ends were cut back, 3 bases at V and 4 bases at J, with 10 bases in the middle. The CDR3 loop reads CSASLDSYEQYF. CDR3 DNA sequence: TGCAGTGCTAGTCTGGACAGTTACGAGCAGTACTTC.

The chain recombines TRBV5-1 with TRBJ2-1, with 11 bases aligning to TRBD2. CDR3 length: 18 amino acids. J was trimmed by 3 bases and V by 5 bases; bases with no gene match: 13. Germline V lookup: CDR1 SGHRS, CDR2 YFSETQ. The CDR3 is CASRRTGSTSGIYNEQFF. The DNA of the CDR3 is TGCGCCAGCAGGCGGACAGGGTCGACTAGCGGGATCTACAATGAGCAGTTCTTC.

This clonotype was counted many times. The V gene is TRBV28, the J gene TRBJ2-1, with TRBD2 matching over 8 bases. The CDR3 spans 16 residues. V lost 8 bases to trimming and J lost 1 base; unmatched junction nucleotides: 10. Germline CDR1 is MDHEN and CDR2 is SYDVKM. DNA of the CDR3: TGTGCCAGCCACTCCCAAGCTAGCGGGTCCTACAATGAGCAGTTCTTC. Translating gives CASHSQASGSYNEQFF.